A single sample is the source of the 31 T cell receptor beta chains below, sequenced in a study of blood T cell repertoires in COVID-19. Sequenced by immunoSEQ multiplex PCR; TCRdb stores in-frame clones only, minus some. The sample holds under 100,000 clones; under 85% are singletons and the top ten take less than 4%. Sequencing was carried out using peripheral blood. These receptors were collected from a woman at least 80 years old with COVID-19, enrolled during active disease.

This clone was observed once. The chain carries TRBV4-2 and TRBJ2-3; 8 positions agree with TRBD2. J lost 6 bases, V lost 1 base, and 6 bases had no gene match. From germline, CDR1 is LGHNA and CDR2 YNFKEQ. The CDR3 totals 15 residues. The CDR3 DNA is TGTGCCAGCAGCCAAGTCCGGGGGGGCCCGGATACGCAGTATTTT. This translates into CASSQVRGGPDTQYF.

The rearrangement links TRBV7-8 to TRBJ2-7, with 7 bases aligning to TRBD1. The junction had 4 bases not matched to a gene; V was cut back by 5 bases and J by 0 bases. The length of the CDR3 is 14 residues. Germline assignment: CDR1 SGHVS and CDR2 FQNEAQ. The CDR3 here is CASSTDRVSYEQYF. CDR3 bases: TGTGCCAGCAGCACCGACAGGGTCTCCTACGAGCAGTACTTC.

With regard to this clone: One junction end does not reproduce the germline sequence, and a read error may be involved. In DNA form, the CDR3 reads TGTGCCAGCTCATCCGGGACAGGGCAAGAAACCCAGTACTTC. Translated, it gives CASSSGTGQETQYF. The chain joins TRBV18 to TRBJ2-5; 9 bases fit TRBD1. Germline assignment: CDR1 KGHSH and CDR2 LQKENI. This CDR3 comprises 14 residues.

V gene TRBV21-1 combines with J gene TRBJ2-7; the table's D call, TRBD2, has no DNA check behind it. TRBV21-1 is flagged as a pseudogene. The CDR3 runs to 15 residues. CDR3 region: CASSKADSKGNEQYF. CDR3 nucleotides: TGTGCCAGCAGCAAAGCCGACTCAAAAGGCAACGAGCAGTACTTC.

The chain employs TRBV9 and TRBJ2-3; the match to TRBD2 covers 11 bases. Germline CDR1 and CDR2: SGDLS and YYNGEE. With V trimmed by 3 bases and J by 3 bases, 15 bases remained unmatched. This CDR3 has 19 residues. In nucleotides, the CDR3 is TGTGCCAGCAGCGGGCCCCGACTAGCGGGACTTAGAACGACAGATACGCAGTATTTT. Protein sequence: CASSGPRLAGLRTTDTQYF.

This clone was detected once. The V call is TRBV30, the J call TRBJ2-5; no reliable D call. The CDR3 sequence is 12 residues long. V dropped 4 bases and J dropped 1 base, with 7 bases sitting between them. The germline V gene has CDR1 GTSNPN and CDR2 SVGIG (reference sequence). CDR3 nucleotide sequence: TGTGCCTGGAATAGAGTCCAAGAGACCCAGTACTTC. Its protein product is CAWNRVQETQYF.

This clone has only one observation. This chain joins TRBV6-6 and TRBJ1-2; 8 bases map to TRBD1. The J segment lost 5 bases and the V segment lost 2 bases, leaving 7 bases of the junction unmatched. The CDR3 runs to 15 residues. Per the germline V gene, CDR1 is MNHNY and CDR2 is SVGAGI (reference sequence). The CDR3 here is CASSYQGAVEYGYTF. The CDR3 DNA is TGTGCCAGCAGTTACCAGGGGGCGGTGGAGTATGGCTACACCTTC.

The gene calls are TRBV5-6 and TRBJ1-2; D remains unclear. The CDR3 sequence is 12 residues long. CDR1 SGHDT and CDR2 YYEEEE come from the germline V gene. V lost 4 bases to trimming and J lost 8 bases, with 12 bases between them. As DNA, the CDR3 is TGTGCCAGCAGCGCTGACATCGGCGGCTACACCTTC. It is translated as CASSADIGGYTF.

This chain links TRBV18 with TRBJ2-7, with D possibly being TRBD2 (6 bases). V lost 6 bases, J lost 5 bases, and 14 bases lay in between. CDR3 length: 13 amino acids. The germline V gene has CDR1 KGHSH and CDR2 LQKENI. The DNA for the CDR3 is TGTGCCAGCTCTTTGGGACTCGGTGACGAGCAGTACTTC. It translates to CASSLGLGDEQYF.

In this sample, this clone turned up a few times. The V call is TRBV5-4, the J call TRBJ1-3; TRBD1 might be the D (6 bases). The CDR3 covers 13 residues. V was pared by 5 bases and J by 4 bases, with 10 bases between. The germline V gene encodes CDR1 SGHNT and CDR2 YYREEE (reference sequence). CDR3 nucleotides: TGTGCCAGCAGTTCGGACAGCGGAAACACCATATATTTT. This gives the protein CASSSDSGNTIYF.

The J gene is TRBJ2-5, the V gene TRBV7-9, with TRBD2 identical over 14 bases. Germline V CDR1 and CDR2: SEHNR, FQNEAQ (reference sequence). CDR3 size: 16 residues. The V gene end was trimmed by 6 bases and the J gene end by 5 bases; junction bases not matched to a gene: 8. In nucleotides, the CDR3 is TGTGCCAGCAGTTACCGACTAGCGGGAGGGCCCGAGACCCAGTACTTC. This sequence encodes CASSYRLAGGPETQYF.

V gene TRBV2 combines with J gene TRBJ2-2; D is ambiguous. The V gene lost 6 bases and the J gene lost 6 bases, with 11 bases spanning the gap. Germline CDR1 reads SNHLY; CDR2 reads FYNNEI. The CDR3 runs to 13 residues. The DNA for the CDR3 is TGTGCCAGCAGGGTAGCTCGGGCCGGGGAGCTGTTTTTT. It specifies CASRVARAGELFF. Combining the CDR3 with reference TRBV2 and TRBJ2-2 gives the whole variable domain EPEVTQTPSHQVTQMGQEVILRCVPISNHLYFYWYRQILGQKVEFLVSFYNNEISEKSEIFDDQFSVERPDGSNFTLKIRSTKLEDSAMYFCASRVARAGELFFGEGSRLTVL.

The chain links TRBV14 to TRBJ2-2, with 7 positions matching TRBD1. This CDR3 has 16 residues. The V gene's germline CDR1 is SGHDN and CDR2 FVKESK. Losses at the gene ends were 4 bases for V and 1 base for J; bases not matched to a gene: 6. Here the CDR3 DNA reads TGTGCCAGCAGCCTTAGGACAGGCCTGAACACCGGGGAGCTGTTTTTT. Translating gives CASSLRTGLNTGELFF. Combining the CDR3 with reference TRBV14 and TRBJ2-2 gives the whole variable domain EAGVTQFPSHSVIEKGQTVTLRCDPISGHDNLYWYRRVMGKEIKFLLHFVKESKQDESGMPNNRFLAERTGGTYSTLKVQPAELEDSGVYFCASSLRTGLNTGELFFGEGSRLTVL.

The DNA of the CDR3 is TGTGCCACCAGCAGTTACAGCGGGGAGCTGTTTTTT. This gives the protein CATSSYSGELFF. This chain uses TRBV15 with TRBJ2-2; D is unresolved. V gave up 3 bases and J gave up 7 bases, with 6 bases separating them. The CDR3 has 12 amino acids. The V gene's germline CDR1 is LNHNV and CDR2 YYDKDF (reference sequence).

This sequence joins TRBV9 and TRBJ1-1, with 7 bases fitting TRBD1. This CDR3 is built from 14 residues. Germline V gene lookup returns CDR1 SGDLS and CDR2 YYNGEE. The junction had 4 bases not matched to a gene; V was cut back by 1 base and J by 4 bases. CDR3 nucleotides: TGTGCCAGCAGCGTACAGGGGGAAGGCACTGAAGCTTTCTTT. Translation: CASSVQGEGTEAFF.

The chain recombines TRBV6-5 with TRBJ1-5, with 10 bases lining up with TRBD1. The length of the CDR3 is 13 residues. With V trimmed by 7 bases and J by 9 bases, 6 bases remained unmatched. The germline gives CDR1 MNHEY, CDR2 SVGAGI. This chain's CDR3 is CASKDRGLGPQHF. As DNA, the CDR3 is TGTGCCAGCAAAGACAGGGGGCTTGGGCCCCAGCATTTT.

The chain employs TRBV14 and TRBJ1-3; 7 bases map to TRBD1. The CDR3 sequence is 15 residues long. With V trimmed by 4 bases and J by 2 bases, 5 bases remained unmatched. Germline V gives CDR1 SGHDN, CDR2 FVKESK. In nucleotides, the CDR3 is TGTGCCAGCAGCCGAAGTGGGACAGCTGGAAACACCATATATTTT. Translating it yields CASSRSGTAGNTIYF.

V gene TRBV6-1 combines with J gene TRBJ1-2, with D hard to call. V was trimmed by 3 bases and J by 7 bases, leaving 12 bases between them. Germline V gives CDR1 MNHNS, CDR2 SASEGT. This CDR3 is 13 amino acids long. CDR3 bases: TGTGCCAGCAGTGACGGTCTCCTTCTTGGCTACACCTTC. Protein product: CASSDGLLLGYTF.

In this sample, this clone turned up once. The chain carries TRBV28 and TRBJ1-1; no clear D gene. The CDR3 is made up of 16 amino acids. Deletions cut 4 bases from V and 7 bases from J, with 22 bases between. Germline V CDR1 and CDR2: MDHEN, SYDVKM. As DNA, the CDR3 is TGTGCCAGCAGTTCCGTGAGGGCAGTTAAAAATGGTGAAGCTTTCTTT. Its translation: CASSSVRAVKNGEAFF. Full variable domain (rest looked up from reference TRBV28 and TRBJ1-1): DVKVTQSSRYLVKRTGEKVFLECVQDMDHENMFWYRQDPGLGLRLIYFSYDVKMKEKGDIPEGYSVSREKKERFSLILESASTNQTSMYLCASSSVRAVKNGEAFFGQGTRLTVV.

V and J are TRBV5-6 and TRBJ1-2, with a weak D call TRBD1 (6 bases). CDR3 length: 18 amino acids. V was cut by 0 bases and J by 0 bases, with 18 bases left in between. The germline CDR1 and CDR2 sequences are SGHDT and YYEEEE. The CDR3 spells CASSLEGAGVPPNYGYTF. The CDR3, as DNA: TGTGCCAGCAGCTTGGAAGGGGCAGGGGTACCCCCTAACTATGGCTACACCTTC.

The chain joins TRBV12-5 to TRBJ2-1, with 13 positions matching TRBD2. Looked up from germline, CDR1 is LGHNT and CDR2 is FRNRAP. V lost 2 bases to trimming and J lost 6 bases; unmatched junction nucleotides: 4. The length of the CDR3 is 16 residues. CDR3 coding DNA: TGTGCTAGTGGTTTGTCACTAGCGGGGGGGGTCAATGAGCAGTTCTTC. Protein sequence: CASGLSLAGGVNEQFF.

The chain has TRBV3-1 (or the pseudogene TRBV3-2) and TRBJ1-1; D gene ambiguous. The CDR3 runs to 15 residues. The germline V and J ends were trimmed by 3 bases and 0 bases, with 11 bases remaining between them. Per germline, CDR1 LGHDT and CDR2 YNNKEL (reference sequence). CDR3 DNA sequence: TGTGCCAGCAGCCAGGGCGGGATCGTGAACACTGAAGCTTTCTTT. Its translation: CASSQGGIVNTEAFF.

The chain employs TRBV19 and TRBJ2-7; D may be TRBD2 (5 bases). The CDR3 is made up of 15 amino acids. Between the trimmed V and J ends, which lost 5 bases and 5 bases, there was a span of 19 bases. Germline V gene sequence: CDR1 LNHDA, CDR2 SQIVND (reference sequence). CDR3 loop: CASSFIAGLSHEQYF. CDR3 bases: TGTGCCAGTAGTTTTATTGCGGGTCTTTCCCACGAGCAGTACTTC. Filled out from reference TRBV19 and TRBJ2-7, the complete variable domain reads DGGITQSPKYLFRKEGQNVTLSCEQNLNHDAMYWYRQDPGQGLRLIYYSQIVNDFQKGDIAEGYSVSREKKESFPLTVTSAQKNPTAFYLCASSFIAGLSHEQYFGPGTRLTVT.

This chain joins TRBV30 and TRBJ2-5; 7 nucleotides match TRBD2. The CDR3 extends over 14 amino acids. The germline V gene encodes CDR1 GTSNPN and CDR2 SVGIG (reference sequence). V gave up 1 base and J gave up 4 bases; unmatched junction bases: 6. The DNA for the CDR3 is TGTGCCTGGAGTGCCCAGGGAGGGGCAGAGACCCAGTACTTC. This encodes CAWSAQGGAETQYF.

The V gene is TRBV5-4, the J gene TRBJ2-7; 8 nucleotides match TRBD1. This CDR3 spans 14 amino acids. Trimming at V came to 2 bases and at J to 3 bases, leaving 4 bases not matched to a gene. CDR1 and CDR2 from the germline V gene are SGHNT and YYREEE (reference sequence). For the CDR3, the DNA is TGTGCCAGCAGCTTCCAGGACAGGGTCTACGAGCAGTACTTC. It translates to CASSFQDRVYEQYF.

The genes are TRBV7-2 and TRBJ2-1; TRBD1 matches at 12 bases. With 5 bases clipped from V and 8 bases from J, the junction kept 13 bases outside the gene matches. Germline CDR1 is SGHTA and CDR2 is FQGNSA. This CDR3 is built from 17 residues. The CDR3 loop is CASSHIPGQGAFHEQFF. The CDR3 nucleotides read TGTGCCAGCAGCCATATCCCGGGACAGGGGGCCTTCCATGAGCAGTTCTTC.

V usage is TRBV3-1 (or the pseudogene TRBV3-2) and J usage is TRBJ1-6; D is uncertain. Germline loops: CDR1 LGHDT, CDR2 YNNKEL (reference sequence). V was shortened by 4 bases and J by 8 bases, with 9 bases between the two germline ends. The CDR3 covers 13 residues. The CDR3 spells CASSPFTDSPLHF. In DNA form, the CDR3 reads TGTGCCAGCAGCCCATTCACGGATTCACCCCTCCACTTT.

This chain uses TRBV2 with TRBJ2-5; D is perhaps TRBD2 (6 bases). CDR3 length: 15 amino acids. Trimming took 6 bases from V and 2 from J, leaving 16 bases between them. Per the germline V gene, CDR1 is SNHLY and CDR2 is FYNNEI. CDR3 bases: TGTGCCAGCAGAAGGGAAGCGGGTGGACAAGAGACCCAGTACTTC. It encodes CASRREAGGQETQYF.

This rearrangement joins TRBV2 to TRBJ1-2, with D uncertain. Germline V gene lookup returns CDR1 SNHLY and CDR2 FYNNEI. The CDR3 has 11 amino acids. Trimming shortened V by 0 bases and J by 13 bases, and 9 bases separated the two germline ends. This CDR3 is CASSEASWATF. CDR3 nucleotide sequence: TGTGCCAGCAGTGAAGCCTCGTGGGCCACCTTC.

This sequence joins TRBV7-2 and TRBJ1-3, with TRBD1 identical over 10 bases. V was clipped by 0 bases and J by 0 bases; unmatched bases: 8. CDR3 size: 19 residues. From germline, CDR1 is SGHTA and CDR2 FQGNSA. DNA of the CDR3: TGTGCCAGCAGCTTAGCGCTCGGGACAGGGGTCCTCTCTGGAAACACCATATATTTT. Protein sequence: CASSLALGTGVLSGNTIYF.

J is TRBJ2-3 and V is TRBV5-1; 12 bases map to TRBD2. Germline V gene sequence: CDR1 SGHRS, CDR2 YFSETQ. The CDR3 contains 16 residues. V was pared by 4 bases and J by 2 bases, with 5 bases of the junction left unmatched. The CDR3 DNA sequence: TGCGCCAGCAGCCTCGGACTAGCGGGATACACAGATACGCAGTATTTT. Encoded protein: CASSLGLAGYTDTQYF.